This T cell receptor (beta chain) derives from a study of a mutant IDH1 vaccine in newly diagnosed glioma. The CDR3 has 15 amino acids. Trimming took 0 bases from V and 3 from J; bases not matched to a gene: 3. CDR1 and CDR2 from the germline V gene are SGHNT and YYREEE (reference sequence). The method was immunoSEQ multiplex PCR; TCRdb's version includes in-frame clones alone and lacks a portion of them. The sample records around 78,000 clones, 90% to 95% being singletons. A word on this clone: The target antigen is unknown.

Time point meaning: week 5, during vaccination. Each dose of the vaccine consisted of 300 ug of mutant IDH1 20-mer peptide, with topical imiquimod. The J gene is TRBJ2-7, the V gene TRBV5-4, with 10 bases that match TRBD2. The clonotype was recovered from a woman aged 50 to 60 with glioma. This specimen consisted of PBMCs, obtained from a glioma patient whose treatment included an IDH1 peptide vaccine. CDR3 residues: CASSLEASGSYEQYF. CDR3 bases: TGTGCCAGCAGCTTGGAGGCTAGCGGGAGCTACGAGCAGTACTTC.